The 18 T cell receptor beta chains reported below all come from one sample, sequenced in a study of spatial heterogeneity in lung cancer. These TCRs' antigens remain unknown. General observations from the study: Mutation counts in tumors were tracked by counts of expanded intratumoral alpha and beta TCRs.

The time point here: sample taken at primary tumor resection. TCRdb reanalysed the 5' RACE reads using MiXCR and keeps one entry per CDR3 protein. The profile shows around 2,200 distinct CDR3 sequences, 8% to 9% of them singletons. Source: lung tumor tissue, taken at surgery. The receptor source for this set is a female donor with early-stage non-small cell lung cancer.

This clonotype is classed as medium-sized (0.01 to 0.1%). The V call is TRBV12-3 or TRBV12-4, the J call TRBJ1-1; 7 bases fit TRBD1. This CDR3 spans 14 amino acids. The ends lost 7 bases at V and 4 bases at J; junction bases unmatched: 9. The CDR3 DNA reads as TGTGCCAGCACCCCGGCAGGGGGTGGCACTGAAGCTTTCTTT. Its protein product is CASTPAGGGTEAFF.

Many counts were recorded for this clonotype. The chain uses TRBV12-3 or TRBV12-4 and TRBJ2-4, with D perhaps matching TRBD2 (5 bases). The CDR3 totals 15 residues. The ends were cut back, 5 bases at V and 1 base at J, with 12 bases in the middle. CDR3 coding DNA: TGTGCCAGCAGTGCCGGGGTTATGGCCAAAAACATTCAGTACTTC. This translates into CASSAGVMAKNIQYF.

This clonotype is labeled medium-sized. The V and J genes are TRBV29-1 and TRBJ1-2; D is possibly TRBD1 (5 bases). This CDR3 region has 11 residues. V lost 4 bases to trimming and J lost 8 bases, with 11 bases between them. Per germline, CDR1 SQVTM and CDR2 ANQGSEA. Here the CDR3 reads CSVVQGKGYTF. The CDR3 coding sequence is TGCAGCGTTGTGCAGGGCAAGGGCTACACCTTC.

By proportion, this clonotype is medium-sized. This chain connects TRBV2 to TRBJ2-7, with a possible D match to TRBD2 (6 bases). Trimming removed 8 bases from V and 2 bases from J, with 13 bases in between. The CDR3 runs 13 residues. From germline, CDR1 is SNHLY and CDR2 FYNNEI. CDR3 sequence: CASCLTGAYEQYV. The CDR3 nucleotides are TGTGCCAGCTGCTTGACGGGGGCCTACGAGCAGTACGTC.

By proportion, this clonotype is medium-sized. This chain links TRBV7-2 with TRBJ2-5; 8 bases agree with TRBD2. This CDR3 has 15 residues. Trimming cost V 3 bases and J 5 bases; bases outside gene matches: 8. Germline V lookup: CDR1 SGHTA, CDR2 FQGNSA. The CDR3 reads CASSLSGGREETQYF. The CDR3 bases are TGTGCCAGCAGCTTGTCGGGAGGGAGGGAGGAGACCCAGTACTTC.

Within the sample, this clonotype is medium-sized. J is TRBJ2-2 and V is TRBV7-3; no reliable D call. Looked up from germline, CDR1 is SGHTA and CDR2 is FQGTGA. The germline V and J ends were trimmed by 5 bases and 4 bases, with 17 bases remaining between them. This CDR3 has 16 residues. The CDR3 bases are TGTGCCAGCAGCCTAGACGGCGGTACGAGCACCGGGGAGCTGTTTTTT. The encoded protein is CASSLDGGTSTGELFF. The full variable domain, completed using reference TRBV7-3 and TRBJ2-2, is GAGVSQTPSNKVTEKGKYVELRCDPISGHTALYWYRQSLGQGPEFLIYFQGTGAADDSGLPNDRFFAVRPEGSVSTLKIQRTERGDSAVYLCASSLDGGTSTGELFFGEGSRLTVL.

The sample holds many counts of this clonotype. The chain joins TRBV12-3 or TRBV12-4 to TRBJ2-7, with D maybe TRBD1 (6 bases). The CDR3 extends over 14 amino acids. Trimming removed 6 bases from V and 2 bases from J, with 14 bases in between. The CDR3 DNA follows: TGTGCCAGCAGCAACCGACAGGTTACCTACGAGCAGTACTTC. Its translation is CASSNRQVTYEQYF.

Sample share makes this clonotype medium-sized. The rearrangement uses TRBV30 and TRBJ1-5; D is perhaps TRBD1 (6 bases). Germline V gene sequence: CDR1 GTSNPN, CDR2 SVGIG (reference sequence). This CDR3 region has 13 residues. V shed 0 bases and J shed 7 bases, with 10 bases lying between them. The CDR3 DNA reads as TGTGCCTGGAGTGTACAGGGTGGACAGCCCCAGCATTTT. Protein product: CAWSVQGGQPQHF. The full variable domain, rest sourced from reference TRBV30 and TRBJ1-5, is SQTIHQWPATLVQPVGSPLSLECTVEGTSNPNLYWYRQAAGRGLQLLFYSVGIGQISSEVPQNLSASRPQDRQFILSSKKLLLSDSGFYLCAWSVQGGQPQHFGDGTRLSIL.

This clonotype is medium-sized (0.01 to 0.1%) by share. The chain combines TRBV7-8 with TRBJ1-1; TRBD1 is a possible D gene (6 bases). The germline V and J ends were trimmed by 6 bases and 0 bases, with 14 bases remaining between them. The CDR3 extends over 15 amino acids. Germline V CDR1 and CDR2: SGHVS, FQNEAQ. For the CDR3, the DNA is TGTGCCAGCAGGGCAGCGGGGGCCATGAACACTGAAGCTTTCTTT. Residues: CASRAAGAMNTEAFF.

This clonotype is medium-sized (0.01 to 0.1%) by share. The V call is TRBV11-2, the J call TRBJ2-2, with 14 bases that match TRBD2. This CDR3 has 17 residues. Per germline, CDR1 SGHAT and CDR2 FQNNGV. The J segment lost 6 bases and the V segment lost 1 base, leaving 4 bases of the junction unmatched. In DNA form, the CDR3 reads TGTGCCAGCAGCTTAGGAGGACTAGCGGGAGGATCCGGGGAGCTGTTTTTT. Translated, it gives CASSLGGLAGGSGELFF.

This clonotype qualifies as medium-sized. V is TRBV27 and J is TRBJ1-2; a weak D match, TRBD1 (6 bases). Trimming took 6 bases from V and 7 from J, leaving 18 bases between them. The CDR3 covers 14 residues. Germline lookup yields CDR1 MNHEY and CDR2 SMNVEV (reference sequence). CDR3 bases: TGTGCCAGCAGGCGTAGCAGGGGAGCTACTGGCTACACCTTC. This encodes CASRRSRGATGYTF.

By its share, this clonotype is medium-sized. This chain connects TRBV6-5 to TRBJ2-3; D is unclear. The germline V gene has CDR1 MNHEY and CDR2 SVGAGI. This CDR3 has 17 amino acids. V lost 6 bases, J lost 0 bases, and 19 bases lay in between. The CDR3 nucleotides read TGTGCCAGCAGCCGCCTGGGCAGGTTTTCTAGCACAGATACGCAGTATTTT. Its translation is CASSRLGRFSSTDTQYF.

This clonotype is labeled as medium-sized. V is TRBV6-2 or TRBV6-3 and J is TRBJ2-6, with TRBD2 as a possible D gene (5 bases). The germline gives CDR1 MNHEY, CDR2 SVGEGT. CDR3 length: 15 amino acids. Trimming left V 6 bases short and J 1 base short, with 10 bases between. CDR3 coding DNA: TGTGCCAGCAGAGGAGGCAGATCTGGGGCCAACGTCCTGACTTTC. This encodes CASRGGRSGANVLTF.

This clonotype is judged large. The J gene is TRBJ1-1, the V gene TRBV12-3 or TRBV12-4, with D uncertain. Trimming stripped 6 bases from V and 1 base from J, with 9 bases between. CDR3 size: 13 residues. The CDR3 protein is CASRRIENTEAFF. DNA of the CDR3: TGTGCCAGCAGGAGAATAGAGAACACTGAAGCTTTCTTT.

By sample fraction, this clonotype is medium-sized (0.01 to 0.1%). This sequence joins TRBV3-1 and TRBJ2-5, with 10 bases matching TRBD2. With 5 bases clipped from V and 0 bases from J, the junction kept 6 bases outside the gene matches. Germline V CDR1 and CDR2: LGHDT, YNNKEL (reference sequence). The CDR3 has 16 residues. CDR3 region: CASSSSGRGYQETQYF. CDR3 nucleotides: TGTGCCAGCAGCTCTAGCGGGAGAGGGTACCAAGAGACCCAGTACTTC.

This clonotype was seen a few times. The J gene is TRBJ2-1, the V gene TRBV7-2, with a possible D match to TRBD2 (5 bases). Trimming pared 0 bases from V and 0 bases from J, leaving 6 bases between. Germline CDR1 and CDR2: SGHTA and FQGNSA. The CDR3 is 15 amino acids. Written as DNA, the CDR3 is TGTGCCAGCAGCTTAGCGAGGGCCTCCTACAATGAGCAGTTCTTC. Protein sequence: CASSLARASYNEQFF.

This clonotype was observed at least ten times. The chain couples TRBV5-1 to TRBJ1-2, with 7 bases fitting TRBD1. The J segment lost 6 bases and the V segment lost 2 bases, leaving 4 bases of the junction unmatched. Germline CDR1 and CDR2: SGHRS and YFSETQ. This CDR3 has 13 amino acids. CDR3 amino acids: CASSLGQDDGYTF. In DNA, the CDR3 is TGCGCCAGCAGCTTAGGACAGGACGATGGCTACACCTTC.

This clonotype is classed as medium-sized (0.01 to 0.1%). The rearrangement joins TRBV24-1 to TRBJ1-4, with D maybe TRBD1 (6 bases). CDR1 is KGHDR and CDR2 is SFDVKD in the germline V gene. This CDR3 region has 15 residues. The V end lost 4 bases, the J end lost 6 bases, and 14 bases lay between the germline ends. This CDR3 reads CATSDPLKGDEKLFF. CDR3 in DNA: TGTGCCACCAGTGACCCCCTCAAGGGGGATGAAAAACTGTTTTTT.